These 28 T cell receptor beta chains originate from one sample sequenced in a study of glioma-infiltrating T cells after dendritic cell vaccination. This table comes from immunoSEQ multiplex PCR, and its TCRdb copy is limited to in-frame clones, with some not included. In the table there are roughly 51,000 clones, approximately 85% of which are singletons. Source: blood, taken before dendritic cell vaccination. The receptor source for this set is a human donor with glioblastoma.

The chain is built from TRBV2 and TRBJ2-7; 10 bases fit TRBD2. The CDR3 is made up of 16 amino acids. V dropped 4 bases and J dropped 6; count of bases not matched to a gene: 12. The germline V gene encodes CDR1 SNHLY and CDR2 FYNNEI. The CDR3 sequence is CASSVPSGGPEIEQYF. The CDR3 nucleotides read TGTGCCAGCAGTGTACCTAGCGGGGGTCCGGAAATCGAGCAGTACTTC.

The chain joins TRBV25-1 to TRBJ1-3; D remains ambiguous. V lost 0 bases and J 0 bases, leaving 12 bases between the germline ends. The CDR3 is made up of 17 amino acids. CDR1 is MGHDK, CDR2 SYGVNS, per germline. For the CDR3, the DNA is TGTGCCAGCAGTGAATACTCAGACACCAGCTCTGGAAACACCATATATTTT. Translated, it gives CASSEYSDTSSGNTIYF.

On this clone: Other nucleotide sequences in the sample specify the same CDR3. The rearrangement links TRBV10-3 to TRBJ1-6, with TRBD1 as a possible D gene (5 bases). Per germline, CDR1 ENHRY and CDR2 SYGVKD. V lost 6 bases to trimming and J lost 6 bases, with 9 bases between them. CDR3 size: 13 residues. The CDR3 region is CAIRSGGNSPLHF. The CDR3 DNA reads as TGTGCCATCAGGTCGGGGGGTAATTCACCCCTCCACTTT.

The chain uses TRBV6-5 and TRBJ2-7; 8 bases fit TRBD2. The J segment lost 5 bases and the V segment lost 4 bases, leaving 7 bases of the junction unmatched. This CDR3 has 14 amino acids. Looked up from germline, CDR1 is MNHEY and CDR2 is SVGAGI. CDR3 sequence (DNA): TGTGCCAGCAGTTTGAGCGGGAGCACCGACGAGCAGTACTTC. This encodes CASSLSGSTDEQYF.

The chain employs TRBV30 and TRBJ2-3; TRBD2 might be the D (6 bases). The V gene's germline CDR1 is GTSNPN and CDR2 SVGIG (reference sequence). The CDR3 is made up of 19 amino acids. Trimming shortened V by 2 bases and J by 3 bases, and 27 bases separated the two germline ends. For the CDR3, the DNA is TGTGCCTGGAGTACTACCGGGACTCGTACACCGCTAGAAACAGATACGCAGTATTTT. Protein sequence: CAWSTTGTRTPLETDTQYF.

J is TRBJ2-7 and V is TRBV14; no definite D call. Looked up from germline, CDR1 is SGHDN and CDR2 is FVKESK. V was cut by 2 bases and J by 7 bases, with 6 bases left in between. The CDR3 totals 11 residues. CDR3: CASSQHREQYF. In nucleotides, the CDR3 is TGTGCCAGCAGCCAACACAGAGAGCAGTACTTC.

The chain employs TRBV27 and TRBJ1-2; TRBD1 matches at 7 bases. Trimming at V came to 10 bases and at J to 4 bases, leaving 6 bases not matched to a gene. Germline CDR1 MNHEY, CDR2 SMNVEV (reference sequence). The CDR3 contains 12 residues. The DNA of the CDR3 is TGTGCCACCTTACAGGGGAGCTATGGCTACACCTTC. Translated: CATLQGSYGYTF.

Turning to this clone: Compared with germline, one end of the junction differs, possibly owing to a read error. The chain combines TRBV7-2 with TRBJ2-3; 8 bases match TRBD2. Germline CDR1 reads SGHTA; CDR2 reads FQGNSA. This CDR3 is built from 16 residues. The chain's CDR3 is CASTLPTSAYTDTQYF. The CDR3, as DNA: TGTGCCAGCACCTTACCGACTAGCGCGTACACAGATACGCAGTATTTT.

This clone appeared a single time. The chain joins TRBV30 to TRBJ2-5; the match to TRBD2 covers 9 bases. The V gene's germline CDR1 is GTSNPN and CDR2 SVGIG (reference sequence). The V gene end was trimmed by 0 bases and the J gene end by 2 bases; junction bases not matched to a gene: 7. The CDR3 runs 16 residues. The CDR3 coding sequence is TGTGCCTGGAGTGTACATGTAGCGGGGGAACAAGAGACCCAGTACTTC. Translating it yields CAWSVHVAGEQETQYF.

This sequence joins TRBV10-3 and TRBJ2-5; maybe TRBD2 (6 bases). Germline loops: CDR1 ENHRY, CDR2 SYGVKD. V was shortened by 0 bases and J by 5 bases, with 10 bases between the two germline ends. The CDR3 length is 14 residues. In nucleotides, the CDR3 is TGTGCCATCAGTGAGTCTGGTCGGGGGGAGACCCAGTACTTC. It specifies CAISESGRGETQYF.

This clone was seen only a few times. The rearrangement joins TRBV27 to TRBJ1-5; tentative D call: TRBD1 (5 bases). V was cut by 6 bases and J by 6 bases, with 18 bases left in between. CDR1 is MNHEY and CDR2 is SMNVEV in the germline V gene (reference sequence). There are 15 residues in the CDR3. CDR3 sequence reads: CASSPGGGSRQPQHF. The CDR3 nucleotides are TGTGCCAGCAGCCCCGGCGGGGGTTCGCGTCAGCCCCAGCATTTT.

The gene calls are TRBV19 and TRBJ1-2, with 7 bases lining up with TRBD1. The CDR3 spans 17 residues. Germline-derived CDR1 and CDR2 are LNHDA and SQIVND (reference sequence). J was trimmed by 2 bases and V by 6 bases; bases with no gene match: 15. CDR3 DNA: TGTGCCAGTAGGAAAGGGTCGACAGGGCGCGAGAACTATGGCTACACCTTC. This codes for CASRKGSTGRENYGYTF.

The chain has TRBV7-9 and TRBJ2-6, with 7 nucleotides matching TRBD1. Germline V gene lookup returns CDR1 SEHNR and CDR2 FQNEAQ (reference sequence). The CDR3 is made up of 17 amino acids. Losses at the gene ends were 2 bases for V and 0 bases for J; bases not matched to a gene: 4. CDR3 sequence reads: CASSLRQGLSGANVLTF. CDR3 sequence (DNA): TGTGCCAGCAGCTTAAGACAGGGTCTCTCTGGGGCCAACGTCCTGACTTTC. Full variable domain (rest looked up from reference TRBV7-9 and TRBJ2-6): DTGVSQNPRHKITKRGQNVTFRCDPISEHNRLYWYRQTLGQGPEFLTYFQNEAQLEKSRLLSDRFSAERPKGSFSTLEIQRTEQGDSAMYLCASSLRQGLSGANVLTFGAGSRLTVL.

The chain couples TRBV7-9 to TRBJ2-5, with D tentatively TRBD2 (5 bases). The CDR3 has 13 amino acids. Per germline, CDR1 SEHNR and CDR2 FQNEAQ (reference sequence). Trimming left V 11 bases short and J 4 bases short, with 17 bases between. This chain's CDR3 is CAAGRPGGETQYF. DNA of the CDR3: TGTGCCGCTGGCAGGCCAGGAGGAGAGACCCAGTACTTC.

The DNA of the CDR3 is TGTGCAAGTCGCTCGATTCCATCCCCTAGCTCTGGAAACACCATATATTTT. Translation gives CASRSIPSPSSGNTIYF. This chain uses TRBV12-2 with TRBJ1-3. TRBV12-2 is a pseudogene. The CDR3 has 17 amino acids.

CDR3 region: CASSQGSGRRGQYF. In DNA, the CDR3 is TGTGCCAGCAGTCAGGGGTCAGGTCGCCGCGGGCAGTACTTC. The chain joins TRBV6-6 to TRBJ2-7; D possibly corresponds to TRBD1 (6 bases). Trimming left V 5 bases short and J 9 bases short, with 20 bases between. Germline-derived CDR1 and CDR2 are MNHNY and SVGAGI (reference sequence). CDR3 length: 14 amino acids.

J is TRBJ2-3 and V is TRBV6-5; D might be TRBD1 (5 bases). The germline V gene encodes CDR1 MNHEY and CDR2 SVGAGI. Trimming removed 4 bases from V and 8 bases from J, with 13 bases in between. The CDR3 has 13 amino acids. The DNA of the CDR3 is TGTGCCAGCAGTTCCCCGACGGACATTACGCAGTATTTT. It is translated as CASSSPTDITQYF.

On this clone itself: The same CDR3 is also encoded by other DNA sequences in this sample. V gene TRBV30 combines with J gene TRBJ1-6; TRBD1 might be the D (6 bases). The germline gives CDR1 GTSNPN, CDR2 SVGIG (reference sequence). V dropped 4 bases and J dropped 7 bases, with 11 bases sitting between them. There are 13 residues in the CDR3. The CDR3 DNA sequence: TGTGCCTGGACCAGGGACAAAAATTCACCCCTCCACTTT. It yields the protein CAWTRDKNSPLHF.

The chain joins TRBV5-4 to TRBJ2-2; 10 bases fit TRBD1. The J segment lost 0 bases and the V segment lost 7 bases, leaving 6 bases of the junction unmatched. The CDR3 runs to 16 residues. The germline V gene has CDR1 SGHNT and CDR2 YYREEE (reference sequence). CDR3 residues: CASYPTGGSNTGELFF. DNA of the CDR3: TGTGCCAGCTACCCGACAGGGGGCTCGAACACCGGGGAGCTGTTTTTT.

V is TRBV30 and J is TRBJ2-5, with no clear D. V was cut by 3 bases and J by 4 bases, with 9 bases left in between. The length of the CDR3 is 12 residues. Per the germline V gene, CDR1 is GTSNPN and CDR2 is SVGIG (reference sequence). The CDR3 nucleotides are TGTGCCTGGAGCCCTATAACAGAGACCCAGTACTTC. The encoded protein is CAWSPITETQYF.

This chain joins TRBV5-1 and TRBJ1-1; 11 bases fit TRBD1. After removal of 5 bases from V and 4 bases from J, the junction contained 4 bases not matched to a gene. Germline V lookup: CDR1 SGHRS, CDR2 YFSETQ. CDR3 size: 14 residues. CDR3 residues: CASRWGQGGTEAFF. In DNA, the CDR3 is TGCGCCAGCAGGTGGGGACAGGGGGGCACTGAAGCTTTCTTT.

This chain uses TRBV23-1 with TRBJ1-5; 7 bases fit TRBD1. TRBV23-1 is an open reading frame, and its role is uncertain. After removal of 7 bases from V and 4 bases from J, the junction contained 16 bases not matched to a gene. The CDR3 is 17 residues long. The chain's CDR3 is CASIRGTDPIINQPQHF. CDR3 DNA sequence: TGCGCCAGCATCAGGGGGACAGATCCCATCATTAATCAGCCCCAGCATTTT.

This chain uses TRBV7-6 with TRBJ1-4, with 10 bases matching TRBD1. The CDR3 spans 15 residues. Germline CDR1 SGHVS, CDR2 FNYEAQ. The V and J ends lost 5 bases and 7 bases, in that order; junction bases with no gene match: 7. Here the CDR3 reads CASSPQDRGGEKLFF. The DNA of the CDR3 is TGTGCCAGCAGCCCACAGGACAGGGGGGGTGAAAAACTGTTTTTT.

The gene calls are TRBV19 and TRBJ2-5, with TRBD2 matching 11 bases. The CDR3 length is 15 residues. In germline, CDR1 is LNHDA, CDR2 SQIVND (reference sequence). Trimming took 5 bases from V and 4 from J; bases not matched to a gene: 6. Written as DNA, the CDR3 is TGTGCCAGTAGTCTTTCCGGGACTAGCGGAGAGACCCAGTACTTC. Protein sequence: CASSLSGTSGETQYF.

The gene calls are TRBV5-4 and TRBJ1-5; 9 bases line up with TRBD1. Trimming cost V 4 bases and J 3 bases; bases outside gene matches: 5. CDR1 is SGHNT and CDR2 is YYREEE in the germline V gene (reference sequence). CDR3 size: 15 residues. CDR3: CASSQQGANNQPQHF. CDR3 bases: TGTGCCAGCAGCCAACAGGGGGCCAACAATCAGCCCCAGCATTTT.

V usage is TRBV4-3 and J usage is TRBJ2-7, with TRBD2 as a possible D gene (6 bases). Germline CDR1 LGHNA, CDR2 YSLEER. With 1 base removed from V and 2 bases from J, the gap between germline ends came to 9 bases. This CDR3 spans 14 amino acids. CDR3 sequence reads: CASSQGSGTYEQYF. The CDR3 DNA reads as TGCGCCAGCAGCCAAGGTAGCGGCACCTACGAGCAGTACTTC.

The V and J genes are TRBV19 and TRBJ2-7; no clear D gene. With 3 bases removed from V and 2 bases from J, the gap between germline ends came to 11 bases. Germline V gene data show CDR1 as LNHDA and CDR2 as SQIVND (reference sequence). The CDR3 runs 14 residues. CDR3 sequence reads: CASSMENGPYEQYF. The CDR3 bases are TGTGCCAGTAGTATGGAGAACGGCCCCTACGAGCAGTACTTC.

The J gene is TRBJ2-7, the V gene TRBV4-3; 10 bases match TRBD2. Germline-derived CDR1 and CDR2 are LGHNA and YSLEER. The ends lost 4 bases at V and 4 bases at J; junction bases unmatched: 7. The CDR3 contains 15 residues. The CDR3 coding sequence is TGCGCCAGCAGCCCCTGGCCACTAGCGGGATACGAGCAGTACTTC. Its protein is CASSPWPLAGYEQYF.